The 7 T cell receptor beta chains in this list originate from one sample, sequenced in a study of PD-1 blockade in mismatch repair-deficient tumors. Sequenced by immunoSEQ multiplex PCR; TCRdb stores in-frame clones only, minus some. This sample carries approximately 9,800 clones, approximately 83% of them seen once, and the ten largest clones take roughly a fifth. No cognate antigen is known for these TCRs. Time point given: roughly 9-day in vitro stimulation with candidate neoantigen peptide 2. Specimen: cells cultured in vitro, collected from a patient treated with pembrolizumab. These receptors came from an adult with mismatch repair-deficient cancer.

The chain has TRBV29-1 and TRBJ2-2; 9 bases agree with TRBD1. Losses at the gene ends were 6 bases for V and 3 bases for J; bases not matched to a gene: 8. The CDR3 covers 15 residues. From germline, CDR1 is SQVTM and CDR2 ANQGSEA. The CDR3 sequence: CSVTGTGMDTGELFF. DNA for the CDR3: TGCAGCGTCACCGGGACAGGGATGGACACCGGGGAGCTGTTTTTT.

The chain uses TRBV30 and TRBJ1-2; 8 nucleotides match TRBD1. V gave up 5 bases and J gave up 1 base; unmatched junction bases: 3. The CDR3 is made up of 13 amino acids. The germline gives CDR1 GTSNPN, CDR2 SVGIG (reference sequence). As DNA, the CDR3 is TGTGCCTGGGGGACAGGTCATAACTATGGCTACACCTTC. This sequence encodes CAWGTGHNYGYTF.

This clone has only a few counts. The chain joins TRBV18 to TRBJ1-2; TRBD1 matches 8 bases. Trimming at V came to 8 bases and at J to 3 bases, leaving 11 bases not matched to a gene. This CDR3 is 15 amino acids long. The germline V gene has CDR1 KGHSH and CDR2 LQKENI. The CDR3 DNA sequence: TGTGCCAGCCAAAGCGGACAGGGCTACGACTATGGCTACACCTTC. Amino acids: CASQSGQGYDYGYTF.

This chain links TRBV25-1 with TRBJ1-2; no reliable D call. V dropped 3 bases and J dropped 7 bases, with 12 bases sitting between them. The CDR3 covers 13 residues. CDR1 is MGHDK, CDR2 SYGVNS, per germline. The CDR3 spells CASSENTQVGYTF. Written as DNA, the CDR3 is TGTGCCAGCAGTGAGAATACGCAAGTTGGCTACACCTTC.

The rearrangement joins TRBV6-6 to TRBJ2-1; D unresolved. Trimming took 5 bases from V and 3 from J, leaving 14 bases between them. The germline CDR1 and CDR2 sequences are MNHNY and SVGAGI (reference sequence). The CDR3 is made up of 15 amino acids. CDR3 sequence reads: CASSLWRRLYNEQFF. The CDR3 bases are TGTGCCAGCAGTCTCTGGCGGAGACTCTACAATGAGCAGTTCTTC.

The CDR3 sequence is CASSLPGGRVGYGYTF. The CDR3 DNA reads TGTGCCAGCTCACTACCCGGGGGGCGGGTGGGCTATGGCTACACCTTC. J is TRBJ1-2 and V is TRBV6-6; perhaps TRBD1 as D (6 bases). The CDR3 is 16 amino acids. Germline V lookup: CDR1 MNHNY, CDR2 SVGAGI (reference sequence). V was cut by 8 bases and J by 4 bases, with 23 bases left in between.

The sample holds one count of this clone. The chain combines TRBV28 with TRBJ2-7, with D perhaps matching TRBD2 (5 bases). Trimming pared 8 bases from V and 5 bases from J, leaving 19 bases between. Germline CDR1 MDHEN, CDR2 SYDVKM. The CDR3 covers 14 residues. The DNA of the CDR3 is TGTGCCAGCCGGGGAATACAAGGCCATAACGAGCAGTACTTC. Its translation is CASRGIQGHNEQYF.